This entry lists 28 T cell receptor beta chains sequenced from one sample in a study of blood T cells in healthy people across ages. The use of a sample-barcoded 5' primer and a J-beta primer mix characterized a second PCR of about 7 to 12 cycles. Via MiXCR, TCRdb re-called the 5' RACE reads, giving one row per CDR3 protein. The sample yields hundreds of thousands of distinct CDR3 sequences, approximately 30% seen once. The sequenced sample consisted of blood. The source of these receptors is a woman older than 75 in good health.

This clonotype turned up a few times. This chain joins TRBV12-3 or TRBV12-4 and TRBJ2-1, with D perhaps matching TRBD1 (5 bases). The CDR3 consists of 17 residues. The V and J ends lost 6 bases and 0 bases respectively, with 18 bases between them. CDR3 sequence reads: CASSAPEAGLSYNEQFF. DNA of the CDR3: TGTGCCAGCAGCGCCCCCGAAGCAGGGCTCTCCTACAATGAGCAGTTCTTC.

This clonotype occurred a few times. The gene calls are TRBV7-9 and TRBJ1-3, with 8 bases aligning to TRBD1. V trimming: 5 bases; J trimming: 0 bases; junction bases outside the gene matches: 0. The CDR3 has 14 residues. Looked up from germline, CDR1 is SEHNR and CDR2 is FQNEAQ (reference sequence). CDR3 coding DNA: TGTGCCAGCAGCGGACAGGGCTCTGGAAACACCATATATTTT. Protein: CASSGQGSGNTIYF.

Comment on this clonotype: Being one base from a much bigger clone, this may be a read error. The chain links TRBV18 to TRBJ1-2, with a possible D match to TRBD1 (5 bases). Germline V gene lookup returns CDR1 KGHSH and CDR2 LQKENI. The CDR3 covers 15 residues. The CDR3 loop reads CACSPGTDSIYGYTF. The CDR3 nucleotides are TGTGCCTGCTCACCGGGGACCGATTCGATCTATGGCTACACCTTC.

The V call is TRBV6-2 or TRBV6-3, the J call TRBJ1-5; TRBD1 is a possible D gene (5 bases). V shed 4 bases and J shed 4 bases, with 14 bases lying between them. This CDR3 is built from 15 residues. CDR1 MNHEY and CDR2 SVGEGT come from the germline V gene. CDR3 residues: CASSSVAGRNQPQHF. CDR3 bases: TGTGCCAGCAGTTCCGTCGCAGGGAGGAATCAGCCCCAGCATTTT.

To note about this clonotype: The junction departs from germline at one end; a sequencing error may be responsible. The J gene is TRBJ2-1, the V gene TRBV5-1, with 11 bases that match TRBD2. CDR1 is SGHRS and CDR2 is YFSETQ in the germline V gene. This CDR3 contains 15 residues. The CDR3 is CAGSLNLAGGNEQFF. The CDR3 DNA sequence: TGCGCCGGCAGCTTGAACCTAGCGGGGGGAAATGAGCAGTTCTTC.

This clonotype was seen a few times. This chain links TRBV6-1 with TRBJ1-6; D call uncertain. The germline V and J ends were trimmed by 4 bases and 8 bases, with 9 bases remaining between them. Per germline, CDR1 MNHNS and CDR2 SASEGT. The CDR3 length is 13 residues. CDR3 in DNA: TGTGCCAGCAGTGGGCTTGGGTATTCACCCCTCCACTTT. Protein sequence: CASSGLGYSPLHF.

The chain recombines TRBV5-1 with TRBJ2-7; D is unclear. V gave up 4 bases and J gave up 10 bases, with 30 bases separating them. CDR1 is SGHRS, CDR2 YFSETQ, per germline. The CDR3 is 17 residues long. The CDR3 DNA is TGCGCCAGCAGCCCGGAAGGACCAACGACCTGGGATGCGTCCCAGTACTTC. Protein product: CASSPEGPTTWDASQYF.

A remark on this clonotype: A read error may be the cause here, since a much bigger clone is one base away. The chain carries TRBV24-1 and TRBJ2-1, with 8 bases identical to TRBD2. The CDR3 has 14 amino acids. Per the germline V gene, CDR1 is KGHDR and CDR2 is SFDVKD. V lost 7 bases, J lost 7 bases, and 8 bases stayed unmatched. Here the CDR3 reads CATRGRGDRNEQFF. The DNA of the CDR3 is TGTGCCACCAGGGGGCGGGGGGATAGGAATGAGCAGTTCTTC.

The sample holds many counts of this clonotype. CDR3 bases: TGTGCCAGCAGTCAGGATGCCCTCCGCTACGAGCAGTACTTC. Amino acids: CASSQDALRYEQYF. J is TRBJ2-7 and V is TRBV28, with no clear D. V was clipped by 5 bases and J by 3 bases, with 14 bases between them. Germline CDR1 is MDHEN and CDR2 is SYDVKM. This CDR3 comprises 14 residues. Full variable domain (missing parts from reference TRBV28 and TRBJ2-7): DVKVTQSSRYLVKRTGEKVFLECVQDMDHENMFWYRQDPGLGLRLIYFSYDVKMKEKGDIPEGYSVSREKKERFSLILESASTNQTSMYLCASSQDALRYEQYFGPGTRLTVT.

This clonotype turned up a few times. This chain links TRBV7-2 with TRBJ2-2; D might be TRBD2 (6 bases). Germline values: CDR1 SGHTA, CDR2 FQGNSA. The CDR3 runs to 14 residues. V was trimmed by 5 bases and J by 4 bases, leaving 11 bases between them. In nucleotides, the CDR3 is TGTGCCAGCAGCATAGACGGGGGCACCGGGGAGCTGTTTTTT. As protein: CASSIDGGTGELFF. The full variable domain, rest sourced from reference TRBV7-2 and TRBJ2-2, is GAGVSQSPSNKVTEKGKDVELRCDPISGHTALYWYRQSLGQGLEFLIYFQGNSAPDKSGLPSDRFSAERTGGSVSTLTIQRTQQEDSAVYLCASSIDGGTGELFFGEGSRLTVL.

With respect to this clonotype: A much larger clonotype is one base distant, so this may be a read error. The chain is built from TRBV12-3 or TRBV12-4 and TRBJ2-3; either TRBD1 or TRBD2 may fit D (5 bases each). This CDR3 comprises 14 residues. This CDR3 is CAGSRSGPTDTQYF. The CDR3 nucleotides read TGTGCCGGCAGTCGATCGGGACCCACAGATACGCAGTATTTT.

This chain's CDR3 is CSARGGMASYNEQFF. In DNA form, the CDR3 reads TGCAGTGCTAGGGGGGGAATGGCCTCCTACAATGAGCAGTTCTTC. The rearrangement links TRBV20-1 to TRBJ2-1, with TRBD2 as a possible D gene (6 bases). CDR1 is DFQATT, CDR2 SNEGSKA, per germline (reference sequence). The CDR3 has 15 amino acids. Trimming left V 3 bases short and J 0 bases short, with 12 bases between.

This clonotype was detected ten times or more. J is TRBJ1-4 and V is TRBV29-1; no definite D call. Germline assignment: CDR1 SQVTM and CDR2 ANQGSEA. The CDR3 contains 13 residues. Trimming left V 7 bases short and J 0 bases short, with 9 bases between. CDR3 protein: CSAYSATNEKLFF. In DNA, the CDR3 is TGCAGCGCCTACAGTGCAACTAATGAAAAACTGTTTTTT.

Concerning this clonotype itself: This sequence may be a read error, since a much larger clone differs from it by one base. The rearrangement links TRBV4-2 to TRBJ1-1, with a possible D match to TRBD1 (5 bases). Trimming removed 4 bases from V and 5 bases from J, with 11 bases in between. The CDR3 contains 13 residues. Germline-derived CDR1 and CDR2 are LGHNA and YNFKEQ. In nucleotides, the CDR3 is TGTGCCAGCAGCCGATCGGGGGGAACTGAAGCTTTCTTT. This sequence encodes CASSRSGGTEAFF.

Note on this clonotype: A much larger clone is a single base away; this may be a read error. This sequence joins TRBV11-2 and TRBJ2-1, with 10 positions matching TRBD2. After removal of 3 bases from V and 6 bases from J, the junction contained 5 bases not matched to a gene. CDR1 is SGHAT and CDR2 is FQNNGV in the germline V gene. The CDR3 is 15 residues long. CDR3 sequence: CASSLTSGRCNEQFF. In nucleotides, the CDR3 is TGTGCCAGCAGCTTGACTAGCGGGCGCTGCAATGAGCAGTTCTTC.

This clonotype came up a few times. The chain carries TRBV6-2 or TRBV6-3 and TRBJ1-2, with a tentative D call TRBD1 (6 bases). Germline loops: CDR1 MNHEY, CDR2 SVGEGT. This CDR3 spans 19 amino acids. With 7 bases removed from V and 0 bases from J, the gap between germline ends came to 27 bases. Here the CDR3 DNA reads TGTGCCAGCACCCCCGGGCTGGGGGGCCTTTCGTATCCTAACTATGGCTACACCTTC. It translates to CASTPGLGGLSYPNYGYTF.

V is TRBV7-2 and J is TRBJ2-3; D is perhaps TRBD2 (5 bases). Germline assignment: CDR1 SGHTA and CDR2 FQGNSA. The V end lost 3 bases, the J end lost 11 bases, and 12 bases lay between the germline ends. The length of the CDR3 is 12 residues. CDR3 sequence: CASSFGVSKQYF. CDR3 in DNA: TGTGCCAGCAGCTTCGGGGTCTCCAAGCAGTATTTT.

The chain couples TRBV9 to TRBJ1-6; D gene ambiguous. The CDR3 contains 14 residues. Germline V lookup: CDR1 SGDLS, CDR2 YYNGEE. Trimming pared 2 bases from V and 6 bases from J, leaving 9 bases between. CDR3: CASSVRAVNSPLHF. The CDR3 bases are TGTGCCAGCAGCGTTCGGGCGGTTAATTCACCCCTCCACTTT.

This chain's CDR3 is CSARDPWGGWEQYF. The DNA of the CDR3 is TGCAGTGCTAGAGATCCGTGGGGAGGTTGGGAGCAGTACTTC. V usage is TRBV20-1 and J usage is TRBJ2-5; possibly TRBD2 for D (6 bases). The CDR3 loop spans 14 amino acids. Looked up from germline, CDR1 is DFQATT and CDR2 is SNEGSKA (reference sequence). V shed 0 bases and J shed 11 bases, with 19 bases lying between them.

Note on this clonotype: Since a much larger clone is just one base distant, this may be a read error. The gene calls are TRBV3-1 and TRBJ1-2, with D unresolved. The CDR3 loop spans 15 amino acids. CDR1 is LGHDT, CDR2 YNNKEL, per germline (reference sequence). CDR3 region: CAGSQARAGDYGYTF. The DNA for the CDR3 is TGTGCCGGCAGCCAAGCAAGAGCGGGAGACTATGGCTACACCTTC.

J is TRBJ1-2 and V is TRBV7-2; 9 bases match TRBD1. This CDR3 is built from 17 residues. J lost 4 bases, V lost 4 bases, and 13 bases had no gene match. Germline CDR1 SGHTA, CDR2 FQGNSA. The CDR3 spells CASSSGTGQSLAYGYTF. Here the CDR3 DNA reads TGTGCCAGCAGCTCCGGGACAGGGCAAAGCCTAGCCTATGGCTACACCTTC.

This chain connects TRBV4-1 to TRBJ2-5, with TRBD1 matching over 9 bases. The J call is in doubt because the DNA end fits TRBJ2-7 better. Per germline, CDR1 MGHRA and CDR2 YSYEKL. This CDR3 contains 14 residues. CDR3 residues: CASSNRTGAYEQYF. In DNA, the CDR3 is TGCGCCAGCAGCAACCGGACAGGGGCCTACGAGCAGTACTTC.

This clonotype has only a few counts. A much larger clone differs by one base, so this may be a read error. V usage is TRBV5-1 and J usage is TRBJ2-1; the D gene is possibly TRBD2 (5 bases). The tail of the sequence fits TRBJ2-7 better, so the J call may be wrong. The germline CDR1 and CDR2 sequences are SGHRS and YFSETQ. This CDR3 contains 15 residues. CDR3 residues: CATKRATSNYNEQYF. The DNA for the CDR3 is TGCGCCACTAAGAGGGCTACCAGTAACTACAATGAGCAGTACTTC.

This clonotype was observed a handful of times. This chain links TRBV20-1 with TRBJ1-1, with TRBD1 matching 7 bases. The CDR3 is made up of 13 amino acids. Germline-derived CDR1 and CDR2 are DFQATT and SNEGSKA (reference sequence). The CDR3 bases are TGCACCCTAAGGGGGCCCATGAACACTGAAGCTTTCTTT. Translation gives CTLRGPMNTEAFF.

The chain is built from TRBV7-2 and TRBJ2-6; tentative D call: TRBD2 (5 bases). Trimming removed 4 bases at V and 1 base at J, with 11 bases between. The germline V gene has CDR1 SGHTA and CDR2 FQGNSA. The CDR3 length is 16 residues. As DNA, the CDR3 is TGTGCCAGCAGCTCCCGACCGGGATCTGGGGCCAACGTCCTGACTTTC. Encoded protein: CASSSRPGSGANVLTF.

J is TRBJ1-2 and V is TRBV29-1; D is ambiguous. With 6 bases removed from V and 8 bases from J, the gap between germline ends came to 13 bases. Germline V gene data show CDR1 as SQVTM and CDR2 as ANQGSEA. The CDR3 is 11 residues long. CDR3 sequence: CSVVDMVGYTF. CDR3 nucleotides: TGCAGCGTAGTCGACATGGTCGGCTACACCTTC.

This clonotype was seen many times. The J gene is TRBJ2-7, the V gene TRBV7-2; the match to TRBD2 covers 12 bases. V dropped 4 bases and J dropped 0; count of bases not matched to a gene: 10. CDR1 is SGHTA and CDR2 is FQGNSA in the germline V gene. This CDR3 comprises 18 residues. CDR3 nucleotides: TGTGCCAGCAGCTCGGGACTAGCGGGCACAATTAGCTCCTACGAGCAGTACTTC. Protein sequence: CASSSGLAGTISSYEQYF. The whole variable domain, remainder taken from reference TRBV7-2 and TRBJ2-7, is GAGVSQSPSNKVTEKGKDVELRCDPISGHTALYWYRQSLGQGLEFLIYFQGNSAPDKSGLPSDRFSAERTGGSVSTLTIQRTQQEDSAVYLCASSSGLAGTISSYEQYFGPGTRLTVT.

This clonotype was seen a few times. The genes are TRBV28 and TRBJ1-6; D may be TRBD1 (6 bases). Germline CDR1 MDHEN, CDR2 SYDVKM. V lost 8 bases and J 14 bases, leaving 16 bases between the germline ends. This CDR3 spans 12 amino acids. The CDR3 DNA sequence: TGTGCCAGCGGCCTAGGGGGGGGCACCCTCCACTTT. Amino acids: CASGLGGGTLHF.